Here is one T cell receptor (beta chain) with its context. The source of the sample is a study of cytotoxic CD8 clonotypes in ibrutinib-treated CLL. Produced via immunoSEQ multiplex PCR; TCRdb's table is partial and in-frame only. The profile shows under 200,000 clones, 81% of them singletons. The CDR3 is 14 residues long. Germline V gives CDR1 MNHEY, CDR2 SVGAGI. V shed 6 bases and J 3 bases; nucleotides not matched to a gene: 5. The chain recombines TRBV6-5 with TRBJ2-1, with 7 bases lining up with TRBD2. This material consisted of PBMCs, taken after 12 months of ibrutinib treatment. The clonotype was recovered from a human donor with chronic lymphocytic leukemia. DNA of the CDR3: TGTGCCAGCAGGTTTGCGGGAGACTACAATGAGCAGTTCTTC. This encodes CASRFAGDYNEQFF.